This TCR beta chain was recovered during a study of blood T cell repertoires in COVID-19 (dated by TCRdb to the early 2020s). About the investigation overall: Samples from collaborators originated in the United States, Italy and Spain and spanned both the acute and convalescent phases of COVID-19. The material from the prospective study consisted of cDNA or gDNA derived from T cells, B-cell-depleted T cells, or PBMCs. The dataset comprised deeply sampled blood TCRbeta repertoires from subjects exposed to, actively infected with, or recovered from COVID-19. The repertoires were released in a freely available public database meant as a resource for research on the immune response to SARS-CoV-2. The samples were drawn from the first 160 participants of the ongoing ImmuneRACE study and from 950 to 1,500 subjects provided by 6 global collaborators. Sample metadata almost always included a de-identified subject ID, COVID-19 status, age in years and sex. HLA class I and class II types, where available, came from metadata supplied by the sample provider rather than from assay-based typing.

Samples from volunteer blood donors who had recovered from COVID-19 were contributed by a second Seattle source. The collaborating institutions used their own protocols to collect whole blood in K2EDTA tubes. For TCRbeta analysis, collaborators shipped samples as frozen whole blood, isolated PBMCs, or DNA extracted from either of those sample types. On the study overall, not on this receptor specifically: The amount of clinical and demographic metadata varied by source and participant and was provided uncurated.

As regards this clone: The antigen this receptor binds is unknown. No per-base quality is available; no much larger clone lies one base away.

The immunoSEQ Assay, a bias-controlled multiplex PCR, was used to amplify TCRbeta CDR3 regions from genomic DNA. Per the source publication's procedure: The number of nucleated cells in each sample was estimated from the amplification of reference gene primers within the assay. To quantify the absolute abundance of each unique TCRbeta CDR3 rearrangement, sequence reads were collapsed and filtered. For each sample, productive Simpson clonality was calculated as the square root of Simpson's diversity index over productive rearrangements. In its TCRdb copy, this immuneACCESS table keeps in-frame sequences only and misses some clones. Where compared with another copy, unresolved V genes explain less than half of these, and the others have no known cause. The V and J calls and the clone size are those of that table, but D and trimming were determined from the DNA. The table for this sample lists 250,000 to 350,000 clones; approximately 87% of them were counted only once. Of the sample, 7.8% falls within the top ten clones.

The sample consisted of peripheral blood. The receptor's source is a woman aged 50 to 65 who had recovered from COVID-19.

The bases are TGCGCCAGCAGCCAAGATAGGGCTAGCGGGGGGAATGATACGCAGTATTTT. This gives the protein CASSQDRASGGNDTQYF. Recombination joined TRBV4-3 with TRBJ2-3, with 11 bases in between that match TRBD2. V is trimmed back by 0 bases and J by 6 bases, and the junction contains 8 bases that no gene match accounts for. CDR1 and CDR2 (LGHNA, YSLEER) derive from the germline V gene. The CDR3 numbers 17 residues from cysteine through phenylalanine. The entry retains the CDR3 DNA only, 51 bases that are in frame from base 1.